The rows below give T cell receptor beta chains drawn from one sample of a study of T cell changes during pregnancy in multiple sclerosis. Sequenced by immunoSEQ multiplex PCR; TCRdb stores in-frame clones only, minus some. The table shows about 80,000 clones, with about nine tenths occurring only once. Sample: peripheral blood, taken before pregnancy. These TCRs come from a female donor with multiple sclerosis, enrolled in a pregnancy study. Both conserved end residues are trimmed from each CDR3.

v_gene	len	j_gene	CDR3aa
TRBV11-2	16	TRBJ2-7	ASSLVLGNGGLPGEQY
TRBV20-1	9	TRBJ1-1	SARGSVLAF
TRBV5-8	11	TRBJ1-1	ASSLWRNTEAF
TRBV11-1	14	TRBJ2-5	ASSSVVGQFQETQY
TRBV7-3	9	TRBJ2-5	ASSSGGTQY
TRBV5-6	12	TRBJ2-7	ASSTSRDFYEQY
TRBV18	14	TRBJ1-5	ASSPYPGSSNQPQH
TRBV7-9	14	TRBJ1-5	ASSPMDRDGDQPQH
TRBV5-1	12	TRBJ2-7	ASSLDRNTYEQY
TRBV2	12	TRBJ2-2	ASSGLAGTGELF
TRBV2	11	TRBJ1-1	ASSEEKNTEAF
TRBV18	12	TRBJ2-7	ASSPSLGAYEQY
TRBV9	10	TRBJ2-7	ASSAAGSEQY
TRBV4-1	11	TRBJ1-2	ASSQAGFYGYT
TRBV4-1	13	TRBJ2-1	ASSRTSGGDHEQF
TRBV5-8	12	TRBJ2-3	ASSSPTGVDTQY
TRBV30	12	TRBJ2-3	AWSVTGTTDTQY
TRBV25-1	12	TRBJ1-1	ASSDRQRNTEAF
TRBV5-1	13	TRBJ2-2	ASSLTVLNTGELF
TRBV4-1	12	TRBJ2-7	ASSRGQGEGEQY
TRBV6-5	14	TRBJ2-2	ASSYRVGGNTGELF
TRBV19	11	TRBJ1-5	AGGGTGEQPQH
TRBV11-2	12	TRBJ1-6	ASTQGGRNSPLH
TRBV6-5	12	TRBJ1-6	ASRRDILRSPLH
TRBV2	12	TRBJ2-1	ATGAGTTYNEQF
TRBV11-1	14	TRBJ2-2	ASSPRLAGGRGELF
TRBV5-1	12	TRBJ1-1	ASSLHPGSTEAF
TRBV4-3	12	TRBJ2-2	ASRGQSKDGELF
TRBV9	14	TRBJ2-2	ASSVRTGHNTGELF
TRBV28	14	TRBJ2-1	ASSSSAGGPYNEQF
TRBV6-1	11	TRBJ1-2	ASSPEANYGYT
TRBV5-1	12	TRBJ1-5	ASSLAGFGQPQH
TRBV28	13	TRBJ2-5	ASSSWRGGKETQY